Described below is a single T cell receptor beta chain sequence and its context. Its antigen is not known. Per the germline V gene, CDR1 is SNHLY and CDR2 is FYNNEI. The V and J ends lost 7 bases and 6 bases, in that order; junction bases with no gene match: 13. The CDR3 is 15 amino acids. The data stem from a study of beta chain features in type 1 diabetes. Overall study findings and caveats: Sequencing from cDNA could over-represent high-TCR-expressing cells.

As every portion of the isolated RNA was reverse transcribed, the sequencing read expressed TCRB transcripts. Clones were read by immunoSEQ multiplex PCR, and TCRdb kept only the in-frame ones, dropping some. The table shows just over 450,000 clones, with over 25% occurring only once. This receptor was taken from a man between 18 and 35 years old in good health. The chain recombines TRBV2 with TRBJ1-1, with TRBD1 matching 8 bases. Sample: naive CD4+ T cells from blood. The DNA for the CDR3 is TGTGCCAGCATCCGGGACAGGTGGGGAATCGCTGAAGCTTTCTTT. It codes for CASIRDRWGIAEAFF.